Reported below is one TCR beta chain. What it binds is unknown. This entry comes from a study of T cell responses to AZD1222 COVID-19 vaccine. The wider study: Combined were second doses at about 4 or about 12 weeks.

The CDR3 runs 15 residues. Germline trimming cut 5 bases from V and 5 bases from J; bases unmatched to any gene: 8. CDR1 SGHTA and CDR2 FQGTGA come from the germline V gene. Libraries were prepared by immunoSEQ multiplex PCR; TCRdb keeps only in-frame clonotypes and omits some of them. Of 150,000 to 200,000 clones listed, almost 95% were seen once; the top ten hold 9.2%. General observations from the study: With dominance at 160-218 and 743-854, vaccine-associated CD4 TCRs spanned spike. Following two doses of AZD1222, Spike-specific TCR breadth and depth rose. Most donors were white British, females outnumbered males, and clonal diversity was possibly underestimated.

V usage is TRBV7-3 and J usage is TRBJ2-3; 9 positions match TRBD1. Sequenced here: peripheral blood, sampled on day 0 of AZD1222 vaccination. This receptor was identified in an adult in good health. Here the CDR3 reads CASSPGGTGQDTQYF. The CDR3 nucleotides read TGTGCCAGCAGCCCAGGGGGGACAGGGCAAGATACGCAGTATTTT.